This T cell receptor beta chain appears in the sequencing data of a study of shared clonotypes between healthy human individuals. Study conclusions and caveats: Shared across a few donors were around 5% of the naive CD4 clonotypes.

Of note for this clone: No antigen is known for it.

The CDR3 covers 16 residues. Germline V CDR1 and CDR2: SGHRS, YFSETQ. V trimming: 2 bases; J trimming: 4 bases; junction bases outside the gene matches: 11. For every subset, genomic DNA was evenly distributed across several immunoSEQ plates. Each replicate PCR on the sorted subsets used about 220 ng DNA (approximately 27,000 T cell genomes). Assay: immunoSEQ multiplex PCR; the TCRdb copy retains only in-frame clones and omits some. The sample records a few million clones, around 95% being singletons. The V gene is TRBV5-1, the J gene TRBJ2-5; TRBD1 matches at 7 bases. The TCR originated in a man aged 18 to 29 in good health. The sequencing input was naive CD4+ T cells sorted from blood. The subset was: CD45RA+ positively selected. The CDR3 bases are TGCGCCAGCAGCTTTTTGGGGACAGCTGGGTCAGAGACCCAGTACTTC. This translates into CASSFLGTAGSETQYF.